This is a list of T cell receptor beta chains from one sample in a study of memory CD4+ T cells and cytomegalovirus serostatus. Measured with immunoSEQ multiplex PCR; TCRdb has only the in-frame clones, and not every one. The sample holds about 27,000 clones, 75% to 85% seen once. The source material was memory CD4+ T cells from blood. These receptors came from an adult in good health and CMV-seronegative. Each CDR3 is given with its conserved first and last residue. Fields, in order: V gene, J gene, clone size, CDR3 protein. Clone size is stated in some rows and not others, as once, few, many or a class when expanded.

v_gene: TRBV7-2
j_gene: TRBJ1-2
abundance: -
CDR3aa: CASSLASSGITSNYGYTF

v_gene: TRBV7-9
j_gene: TRBJ2-7
abundance: -
CDR3aa: CASNRWGGTYEQYF

v_gene: TRBV7-9
j_gene: TRBJ1-5
abundance: few
CDR3aa: CASSPDGNQPQHF

v_gene: TRBV27
j_gene: TRBJ2-3
abundance: once
CDR3aa: CASMRSTAQYF

v_gene: TRBV19
j_gene: TRBJ1-5
abundance: -
CDR3aa: CASSITGEAQPQHF

v_gene: TRBV5-1
j_gene: TRBJ2-2
abundance: -
CDR3aa: CASSLSVLANTGELFF

v_gene: TRBV13
j_gene: TRBJ1-3
abundance: -
CDR3aa: CASSLEVRSYGNTIYF

v_gene: TRBV4-3
j_gene: TRBJ1-2
abundance: -
CDR3aa: CASSQDRGGGYTF

v_gene: TRBV10-2
j_gene: TRBJ2-3
abundance: -
CDR3aa: CASSERHRGQTDTQYF

v_gene: TRBV14
j_gene: TRBJ2-3
abundance: -
CDR3aa: CASSQGWQGRWTDTQYF

v_gene: TRBV19
j_gene: TRBJ2-2
abundance: -
CDR3aa: CASSISPKSGGARVWFTGELFF

v_gene: TRBV13
j_gene: TRBJ2-7
abundance: -
CDR3aa: CASSQGGGRNSYEQYF

v_gene: TRBV10-3
j_gene: TRBJ1-4
abundance: -
CDR3aa: CAISATGSPEKLFF

v_gene: TRBV2
j_gene: TRBJ1-4
abundance: once
CDR3aa: CASSEAGGHGEKLFF

v_gene: TRBV9
j_gene: TRBJ1-1
abundance: few
CDR3aa: CASSWGTVNTEAFF

v_gene: TRBV6-5
j_gene: TRBJ2-5
abundance: once
CDR3aa: CASSFSGRTQETQYF

v_gene: TRBV19
j_gene: TRBJ1-4
abundance: once
CDR3aa: CASEGTYNEKLFF

v_gene: TRBV9
j_gene: TRBJ1-5
abundance: -
CDR3aa: CASSVGQGDPQHF

v_gene: TRBV2
j_gene: TRBJ2-3
abundance: -
CDR3aa: CADRTGSATDTQYF

v_gene: TRBV5-6
j_gene: TRBJ2-7
abundance: -
CDR3aa: CASSWRSSFLDEQYF

v_gene: TRBV5-1
j_gene: TRBJ1-2
abundance: -
CDR3aa: CASSARGDNYGYTF

v_gene: TRBV5-6
j_gene: TRBJ2-7
abundance: few
CDR3aa: CASSLDRVSYEQYF

v_gene: TRBV7-9
j_gene: TRBJ1-1
abundance: -
CDR3aa: CASSLMNTEAFF

v_gene: TRBV11-3
j_gene: TRBJ1-2
abundance: few
CDR3aa: CASSRGQVYGYTF